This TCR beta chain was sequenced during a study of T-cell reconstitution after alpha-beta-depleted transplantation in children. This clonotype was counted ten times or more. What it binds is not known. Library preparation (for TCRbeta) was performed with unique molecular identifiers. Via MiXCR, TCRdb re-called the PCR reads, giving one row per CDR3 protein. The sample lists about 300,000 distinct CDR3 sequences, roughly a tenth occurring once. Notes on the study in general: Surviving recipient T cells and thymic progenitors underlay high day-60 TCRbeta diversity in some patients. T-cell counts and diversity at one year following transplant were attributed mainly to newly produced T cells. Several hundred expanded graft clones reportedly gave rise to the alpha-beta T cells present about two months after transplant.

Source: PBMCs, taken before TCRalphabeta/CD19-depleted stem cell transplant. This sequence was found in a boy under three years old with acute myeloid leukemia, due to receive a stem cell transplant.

The CDR3 loop is CASSSRGSPNTGELFF. The CDR3 DNA follows: TGTGCCAGCAGTTCCAGGGGTAGTCCGAACACCGGGGAGCTGTTTTTT. The chain links TRBV27 to TRBJ2-2; the D gene is possibly TRBD1 (6 bases). The CDR3 sequence is 16 residues long. V lost 4 bases to trimming and J lost 0 bases, with 12 bases between them. Germline V gene data show CDR1 as MNHEY and CDR2 as SMNVEV (reference sequence).